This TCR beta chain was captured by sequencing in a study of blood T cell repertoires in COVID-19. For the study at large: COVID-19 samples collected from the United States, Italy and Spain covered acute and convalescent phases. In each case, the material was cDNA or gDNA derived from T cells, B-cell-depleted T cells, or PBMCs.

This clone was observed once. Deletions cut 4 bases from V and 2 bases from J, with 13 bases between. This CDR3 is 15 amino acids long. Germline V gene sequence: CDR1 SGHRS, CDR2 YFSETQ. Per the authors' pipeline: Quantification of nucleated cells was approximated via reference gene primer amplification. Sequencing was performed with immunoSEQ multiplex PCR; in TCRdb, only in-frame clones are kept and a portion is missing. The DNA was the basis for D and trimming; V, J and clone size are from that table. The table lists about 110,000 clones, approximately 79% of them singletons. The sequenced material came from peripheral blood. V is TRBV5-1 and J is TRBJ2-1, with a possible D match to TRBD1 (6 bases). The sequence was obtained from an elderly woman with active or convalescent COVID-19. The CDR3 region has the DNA TGCGCCAGCAGCCCCCCGGCAGGGGCCTACAATGAGCAGTTCTTC. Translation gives CASSPPAGAYNEQFF.